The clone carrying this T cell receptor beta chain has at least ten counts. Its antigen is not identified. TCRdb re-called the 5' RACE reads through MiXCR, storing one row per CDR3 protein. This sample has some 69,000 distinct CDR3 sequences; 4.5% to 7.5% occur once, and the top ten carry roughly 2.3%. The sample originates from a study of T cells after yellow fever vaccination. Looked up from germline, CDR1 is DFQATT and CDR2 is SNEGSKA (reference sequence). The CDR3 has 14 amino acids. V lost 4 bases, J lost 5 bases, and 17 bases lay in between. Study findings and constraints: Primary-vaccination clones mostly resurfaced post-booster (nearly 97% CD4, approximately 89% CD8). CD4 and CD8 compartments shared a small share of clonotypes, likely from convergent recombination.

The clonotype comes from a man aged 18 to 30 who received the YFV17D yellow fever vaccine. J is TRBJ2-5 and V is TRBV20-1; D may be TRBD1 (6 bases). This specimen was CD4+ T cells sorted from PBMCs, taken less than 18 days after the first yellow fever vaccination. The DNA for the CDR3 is TGCAGTGCTACAAGCTGGAGAAGGGGGGAGACCCAGTACTTC. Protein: CSATSWRRGETQYF.